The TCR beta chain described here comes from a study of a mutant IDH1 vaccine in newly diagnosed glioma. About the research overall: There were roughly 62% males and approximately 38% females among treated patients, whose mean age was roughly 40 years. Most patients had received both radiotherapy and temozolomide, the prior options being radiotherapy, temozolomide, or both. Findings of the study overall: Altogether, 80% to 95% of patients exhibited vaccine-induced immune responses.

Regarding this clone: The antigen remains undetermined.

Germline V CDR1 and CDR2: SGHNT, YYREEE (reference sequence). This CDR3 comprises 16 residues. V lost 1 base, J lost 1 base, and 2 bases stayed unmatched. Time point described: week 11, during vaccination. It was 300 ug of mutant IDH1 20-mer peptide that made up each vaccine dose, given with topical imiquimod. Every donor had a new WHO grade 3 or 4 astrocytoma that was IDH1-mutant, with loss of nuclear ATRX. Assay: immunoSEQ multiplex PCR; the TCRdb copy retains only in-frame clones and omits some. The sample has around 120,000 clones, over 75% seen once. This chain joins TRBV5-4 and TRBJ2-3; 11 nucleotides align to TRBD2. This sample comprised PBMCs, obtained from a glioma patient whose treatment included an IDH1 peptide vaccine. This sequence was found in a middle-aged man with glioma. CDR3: CASSLKLAGGTDTQYF. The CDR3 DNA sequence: TGTGCCAGCAGCTTGAAACTAGCGGGGGGCACAGATACGCAGTATTTT.